This TCR beta chain was documented in a study of Graves' ophthalmopathy and Graves' hyperthyroidism. Findings and caveats of the study: Among thyroid clonotypes expanded above 0.001 frequency, most also appeared in blood.

There are many counts of this clonotype. The antigen is undetermined. Uncontrolled infections, other autoimmune diseases, pregnancy or lactation barred patients from enrollment. The PBMCs used were ones drawn from about 9.2 ml of fresh peripheral blood. The CDR3 is 13 amino acids. V lost 5 bases and J 2 bases, leaving 10 bases between the germline ends. Germline CDR1 SGHTA, CDR2 FQGNSA. The study amplified TCR beta CDR3 regions using RNA transcripts. Following a first-round RT-PCR that used HTBI primers, a second-round multiplex PCR was carried out. Via MiXCR, TCRdb re-called the multiplex PCR reads, giving one row per CDR3 protein. The table lists about 370,000 distinct CDR3 sequences, around 20% of them singletons, with roughly 1.4% in the top ten.

The V call is TRBV7-2, the J call TRBJ2-7; D is undetermined. The receptor was derived from a woman aged 18-29 years with Graves' ophthalmopathy. What was sequenced was peripheral blood. The CDR3 reads CASSPNIPYEQYF. DNA for the CDR3: TGTGCCAGCAGCCCAAATATTCCCTACGAGCAGTACTTC.